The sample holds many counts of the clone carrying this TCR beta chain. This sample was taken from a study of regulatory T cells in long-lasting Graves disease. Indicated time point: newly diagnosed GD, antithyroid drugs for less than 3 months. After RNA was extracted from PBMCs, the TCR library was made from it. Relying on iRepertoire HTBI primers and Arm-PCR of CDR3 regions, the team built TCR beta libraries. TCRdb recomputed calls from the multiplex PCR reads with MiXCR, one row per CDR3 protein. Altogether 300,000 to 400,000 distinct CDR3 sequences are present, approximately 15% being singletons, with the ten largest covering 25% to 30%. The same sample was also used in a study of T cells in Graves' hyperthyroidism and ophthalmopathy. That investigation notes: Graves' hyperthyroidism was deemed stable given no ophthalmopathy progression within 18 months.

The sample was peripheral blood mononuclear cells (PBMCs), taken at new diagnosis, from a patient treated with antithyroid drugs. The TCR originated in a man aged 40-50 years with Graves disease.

The chain's CDR3 is CASSKETDSNGYTF. The CDR3 DNA is TGTGCCAGCAGTAAAGAGACAGACTCGAATGGCTACACCTTC. This chain links TRBV2 with TRBJ1-2, with D perhaps TRBD1 (5 bases). The V end was cut by 5 bases, the J end by 6 bases, with 16 bases between. Germline V gene lookup returns CDR1 SNHLY and CDR2 FYNNEI. The CDR3 sequence is 14 residues long.